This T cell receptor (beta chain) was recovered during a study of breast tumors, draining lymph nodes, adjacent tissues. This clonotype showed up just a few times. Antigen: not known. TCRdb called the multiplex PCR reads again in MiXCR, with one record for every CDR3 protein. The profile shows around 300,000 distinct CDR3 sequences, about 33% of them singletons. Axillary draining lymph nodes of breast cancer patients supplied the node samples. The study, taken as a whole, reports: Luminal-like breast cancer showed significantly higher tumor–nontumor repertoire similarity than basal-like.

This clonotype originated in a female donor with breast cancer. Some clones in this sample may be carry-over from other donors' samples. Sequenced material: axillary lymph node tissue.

CDR3 DNA sequence: TGTGCCAGCAGCTTAGTGATGGATAGCGGGCTTTGGGGGAATGAGCAGTTCTTC. It codes for CASSLVMDSGLWGNEQFF. The chain combines TRBV11-3 with TRBJ2-1; 7 nucleotides line up with TRBD2. This CDR3 is built from 18 residues. Germline CDR1 SGHNT, CDR2 YENEEA. The V segment lost 1 base and the J segment 7 bases; nucleotides outside the gene matches: 16.